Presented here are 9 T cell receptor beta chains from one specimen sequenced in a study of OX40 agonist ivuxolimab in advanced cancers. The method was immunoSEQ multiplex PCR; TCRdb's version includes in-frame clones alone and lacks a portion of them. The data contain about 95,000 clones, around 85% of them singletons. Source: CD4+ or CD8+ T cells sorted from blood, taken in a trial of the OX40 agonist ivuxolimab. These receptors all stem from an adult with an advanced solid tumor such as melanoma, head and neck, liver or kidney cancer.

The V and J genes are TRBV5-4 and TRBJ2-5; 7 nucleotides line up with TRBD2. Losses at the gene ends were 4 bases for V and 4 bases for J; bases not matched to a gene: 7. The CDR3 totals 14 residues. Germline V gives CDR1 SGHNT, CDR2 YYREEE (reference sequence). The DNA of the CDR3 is TGTGCCAGCAGCCTTGGGGGGGTGGGAGAGACCCAGTACTTC. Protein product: CASSLGGVGETQYF.

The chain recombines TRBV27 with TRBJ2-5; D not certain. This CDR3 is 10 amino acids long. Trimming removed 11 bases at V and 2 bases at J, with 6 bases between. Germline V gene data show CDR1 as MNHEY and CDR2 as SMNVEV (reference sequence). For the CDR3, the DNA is TGTGCCTCATGGCAAGAGACCCAGTACTTC. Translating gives CASWQETQYF.

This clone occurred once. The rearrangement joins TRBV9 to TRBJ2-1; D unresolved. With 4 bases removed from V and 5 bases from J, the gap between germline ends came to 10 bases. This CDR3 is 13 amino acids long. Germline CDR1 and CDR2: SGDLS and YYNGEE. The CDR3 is CASSSSRNNEQFF. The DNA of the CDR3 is TGTGCCAGCAGCTCCAGTAGGAACAATGAGCAGTTCTTC.

The CDR3 is CASSQGRRRYSNQPQHF. In DNA, the CDR3 is TGCGCCAGCAGCCAAGGTCGACGGAGGTATAGCAATCAGCCCCAGCATTTT. The chain has TRBV4-3 and TRBJ1-5; no definite D call. V was shortened by 1 base and J by 0 bases, with 13 bases between the two germline ends. The CDR3 totals 17 residues. In germline, CDR1 is LGHNA, CDR2 YSLEER.

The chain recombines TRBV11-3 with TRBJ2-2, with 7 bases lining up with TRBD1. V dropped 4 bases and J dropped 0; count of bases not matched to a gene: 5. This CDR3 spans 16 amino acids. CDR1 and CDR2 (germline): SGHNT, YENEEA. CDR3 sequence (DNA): TGTGCCAGCAGCTCGGGGACAGCCGCGAACACCGGGGAGCTGTTTTTT. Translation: CASSSGTAANTGELFF.

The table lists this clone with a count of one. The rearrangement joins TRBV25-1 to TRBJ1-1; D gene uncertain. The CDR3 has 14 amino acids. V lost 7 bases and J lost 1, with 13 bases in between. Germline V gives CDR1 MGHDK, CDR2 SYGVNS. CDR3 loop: CASTQSGSNTEAFF. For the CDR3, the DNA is TGTGCCAGCACCCAGTCGGGGTCGAACACTGAAGCTTTCTTT.

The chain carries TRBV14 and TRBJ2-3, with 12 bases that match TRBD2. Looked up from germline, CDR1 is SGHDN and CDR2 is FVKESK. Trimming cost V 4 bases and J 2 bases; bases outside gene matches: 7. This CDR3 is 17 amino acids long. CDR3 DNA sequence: TGTGCCAGCAGCCTCCCGGGACTAGCGGGTCTCACAGATACGCAGTATTTT. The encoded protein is CASSLPGLAGLTDTQYF.

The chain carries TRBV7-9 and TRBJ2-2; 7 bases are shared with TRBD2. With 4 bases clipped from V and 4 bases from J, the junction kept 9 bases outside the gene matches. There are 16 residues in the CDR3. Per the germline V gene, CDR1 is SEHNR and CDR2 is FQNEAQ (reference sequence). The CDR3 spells CASSSSSGRGTGELFF. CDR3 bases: TGTGCCAGCAGCTCCTCTAGCGGAAGGGGCACCGGGGAGCTGTTTTTT.

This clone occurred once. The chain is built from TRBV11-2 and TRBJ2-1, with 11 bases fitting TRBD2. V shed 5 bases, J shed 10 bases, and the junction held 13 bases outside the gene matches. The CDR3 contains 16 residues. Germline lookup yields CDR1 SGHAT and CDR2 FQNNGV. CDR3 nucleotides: TGTGCCAGCAGCGGCCTGGCTAGCGGGAGGTTATACGAGCAGTTCTTC. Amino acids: CASSGLASGRLYEQFF.